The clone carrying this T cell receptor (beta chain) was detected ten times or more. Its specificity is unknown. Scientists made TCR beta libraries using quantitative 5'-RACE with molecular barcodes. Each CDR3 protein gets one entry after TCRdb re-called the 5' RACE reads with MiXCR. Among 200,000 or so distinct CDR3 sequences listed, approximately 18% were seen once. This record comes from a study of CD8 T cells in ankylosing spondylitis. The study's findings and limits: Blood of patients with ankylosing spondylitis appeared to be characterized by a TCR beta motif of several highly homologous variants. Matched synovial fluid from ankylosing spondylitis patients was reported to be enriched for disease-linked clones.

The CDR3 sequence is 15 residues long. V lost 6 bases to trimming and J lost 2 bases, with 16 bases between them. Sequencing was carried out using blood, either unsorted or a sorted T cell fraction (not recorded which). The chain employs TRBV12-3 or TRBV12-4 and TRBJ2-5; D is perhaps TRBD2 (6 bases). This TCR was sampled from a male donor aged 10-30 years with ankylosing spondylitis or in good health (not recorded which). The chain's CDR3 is CASRLLGSDQETQYF. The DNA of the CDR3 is TGTGCCAGCAGACTTCTCGGGAGCGATCAAGAGACCCAGTACTTC.